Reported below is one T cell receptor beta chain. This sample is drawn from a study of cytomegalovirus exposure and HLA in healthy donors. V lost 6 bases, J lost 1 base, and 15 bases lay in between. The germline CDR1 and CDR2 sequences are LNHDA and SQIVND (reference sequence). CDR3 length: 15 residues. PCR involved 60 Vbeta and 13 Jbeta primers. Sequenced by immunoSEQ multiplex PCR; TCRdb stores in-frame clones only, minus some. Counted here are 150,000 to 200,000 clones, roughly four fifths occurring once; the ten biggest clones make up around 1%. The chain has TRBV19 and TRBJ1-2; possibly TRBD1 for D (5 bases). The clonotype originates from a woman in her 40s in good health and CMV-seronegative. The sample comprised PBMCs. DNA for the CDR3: TGTGCCAGTAGAGAACAGGCCCTTCTTAACTATGGCTACACCTTC. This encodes CASREQALLNYGYTF.